The rows below give T cell receptor beta chains drawn from one sample of a study of cytomegalovirus exposure and HLA in healthy donors. Produced via immunoSEQ multiplex PCR; TCRdb's table is partial and in-frame only. The sample holds 110,000 to 150,000 clones, about 70% seen once. Sequenced: PBMCs. The receptors shown here come from a woman between 35 and 50 years old in good health and CMV-seronegative. The CDR3 runs from the conserved cysteine through the conserved F or W. Fields, in order: D gene, J gene, clone size, V gene, CDR3 DNA, CDR3 protein. D genes are given only for firm matches. Size is stated for part of the rows, as once, few or many counts, or as a class when the clone is expanded.

TRBD1 | TRBJ1-2 | NA | TRBV10-3 | TGTGCCATCAGTGAACAAGGGGGCTTCTATGGCTACACCTTC | CAISEQGGFYGYTF
TRBD2 | TRBJ2-4 | NA | TRBV6-1 | TGTGCCAGCAGTGAATTACCCTTGGGACTAGCGGGGGGTAAGAAAAACATTCAGTACTTC | CASSELPLGLAGGKKNIQYF
NA | TRBJ1-4 | NA | TRBV23-1 | TGCGCCCGGGAAAAACTGTTTTTT | CAREKLFF
NA | TRBJ2-3 | once | TRBV7-9 | TGTGCCAGCAGCTTAGGCAGGGTTGCAGATACGCAGTATTTT | CASSLGRVADTQYF
NA | TRBJ2-7 | few | TRBV13 | TGTGCCAGCAGCTCCAACTCCTACGAGCAGTACTTC | CASSSNSYEQYF
TRBD1 | TRBJ1-1 | NA | TRBV4-1 | TGCGCCAGCAGCCAAGCTCACAGGGGTACTTTCACTGAAGCTTTCTTT | CASSQAHRGTFTEAFF
TRBD2 | TRBJ2-7 | NA | TRBV18 | TGTGCCAGCTCACCAGTGCTAGCGGGTTCCTCCTACGAGCAGTACTTC | CASSPVLAGSSYEQYF
NA | TRBJ1-1 | NA | TRBV5-1 | TGCGCCAGCAGCTTGGTAAGTGAATACAATACTGAAGCTTTCTTT | CASSLVSEYNTEAFF
NA | TRBJ1-4 | few | TRBV2 | TGTGCCAGCAGCCAAGCGGACGGAGAAAAACTGTTTTTT | CASSQADGEKLFF
TRBD1 | TRBJ2-3 | NA | TRBV18 | TGTGCCAGCTCACCCCGGGACAGGGGGTATTTT | CASSPRDRGYF
TRBD1 | TRBJ1-2 | NA | TRBV2 | TGTGGTGTAAGCGACAGGGGCGCCTACGGCTACACCTTC | CGVSDRGAYGYTF
NA | TRBJ1-1 | once | TRBV14 | TGTGCCAGCAGCCAAGCGGGGGGTATGAACACTGAAGCTTTCTTT | CASSQAGGMNTEAFF
TRBD1 | TRBJ1-1 | NA | TRBV19 | TGTGCCAGTAGAAAACAGGGGGAGGATGAAGCTTTCTTT | CASRKQGEDEAFF
TRBD2 | TRBJ2-7 | NA | TRBV6-5 | TGTGCCAGCAGTTACTCGAGCGGGAGGGCTAACGAGCAGTACTTC | CASSYSSGRANEQYF
NA | TRBJ1-1 | NA | TRBV27 | TGTGCCAGCAGTCAAAGAAGGCCCAGGGGGAACACTGAAGCTTTCTTT | CASSQRRPRGNTEAFF
NA | TRBJ2-1 | NA | TRBV19 | TGTGCCAGTAGTCCACTAGGGGCGGGGAATCGGTACAATGAGCAGTTCTTC | CASSPLGAGNRYNEQFF
NA | TRBJ2-6 | NA | TRBV4-1 | TGCGCCAGCAGCCAAGCGACTGGGGGGGCCAACGTCCTGACTTTC | CASSQATGGANVLTF
NA | TRBJ1-2 | NA | TRBV6-5 | TGTGCCAGCAGTTACGATGGGCTGGGCTATGGCTACACCTTC | CASSYDGLGYGYTF
NA | TRBJ2-7 | NA | TRBV27 | TGTGCCAGCAGTGTTTACCGGGATCCCTACGAGCAGTACTTC | CASSVYRDPYEQYF
NA | TRBJ2-7 | NA | TRBV5-4 | TGTGCCAGCAGCTACGACCCGGGGAGTGAATACGAGCAGTACTTC | CASSYDPGSEYEQYF
NA | TRBJ1-2 | NA | TRBV30 | TGTGCCTGGAGTTTAAACTATGGCTACACCTTC | CAWSLNYGYTF
NA | TRBJ1-5 | NA | TRBV11-2 | TGTGCCAGCAGCACGGACAGTACCAATCAGCCCCAGCATTTT | CASSTDSTNQPQHF
NA | TRBJ2-7 | NA | TRBV30 | TGTGCCTGGAGGGATCCTAGGGAGCAGTACTTC | CAWRDPREQYF
TRBD1 | TRBJ1-4 | NA | TRBV5-1 | TGCGCCAGCAGCTTGGCGGGGACAGGGTGGGAAAAACTGTTTTTT | CASSLAGTGWEKLFF
NA | TRBJ2-7 | once | TRBV4-1 | TGCGCCAGCAGCCAAGAGAGCCAGGTCAACTACGAGCAGTACTTC | CASSQESQVNYEQYF
TRBD1 | TRBJ2-2 | NA | TRBV5-1 | TGCGCCAGCCGCGACAGGGCACAGGGCGGGGAGCTGTTTTTT | CASRDRAQGGELFF
NA | TRBJ1-3 | few | TRBV9 | TGTGCCAGCAGCGGGGGGCAGGGCTTGATCGATGGAAACACCATATATTTT | CASSGGQGLIDGNTIYF
NA | TRBJ2-3 | NA | TRBV4-1 | TGCGCCAGCAGCCACCCCCGAGAGTCTAGCACAGATACGCAGTATTTT | CASSHPRESSTDTQYF
TRBD1 | TRBJ1-4 | NA | TRBV5-1 | TGCGCCAGCAGCTTCGGACAGGAGATGGAAAAACTGTTTTTT | CASSFGQEMEKLFF
NA | TRBJ1-4 | NA | TRBV15 | TGTGCCACCAGCACTCAACAGGGTGGGAATGAAAAACTGTTTTTT | CATSTQQGGNEKLFF
NA | TRBJ1-5 | NA | TRBV5-1 | TGCGCCAGCAGCTTGGCCCCTGGGGCCCAGCCCCAGCATTTT | CASSLAPGAQPQHF
NA | TRBJ1-2 | NA | TRBV5-6 | TGTGCCAGCAGCTTGCAGGAAGGCTACACCTTC | CASSLQEGYTF
TRBD1 | TRBJ1-2 | NA | TRBV5-1 | TGCGCCAGCAGCACCGGGACAGGGGCAATTGGTGGCTACACCTTC | CASSTGTGAIGGYTF
NA | TRBJ2-7 | few | TRBV6-5 | TGTGCCAGCAGTTTGACCTGGGGGCGAAACGAGCAGTACTTC | CASSLTWGRNEQYF
NA | TRBJ2-6 | NA | TRBV6-5 | TGTGCCAGCAGTTACAGGGGCGAGGCCAACGTCCTGACTTTC | CASSYRGEANVLTF
NA | TRBJ2-7 | NA | TRBV21-1 | TGTGCCAGCAGCAATCGTCAGCCCGAACTACAGCAGTACTTC | CASSNRQPELQQYF
TRBD1 | TRBJ2-7 | NA | TRBV10-2 | TGCGCCAGCAGCAGAGGACAGGGGGCGGCCGAGCAGTACTTC | CASSRGQGAAEQYF
NA | TRBJ1-6 | NA | TRBV5-1 | TGCGCCAGCAGCTTTGATGGTCAGGGCACGAGTTCACCCCTCCACTTT | CASSFDGQGTSSPLHF
NA | TRBJ2-7 | NA | TRBV10-1 | TGCGCCAGCAGTGAGTCGACAGGCCCCTACGAGCAGTACTTC | CASSESTGPYEQYF
NA | TRBJ1-2 | NA | TRBV5-4 | TGTGCCAGCAGCCCCCCCGGGGATATAGTCTATGGCTACACCTTC | CASSPPGDIVYGYTF
TRBD1 | TRBJ1-6 | NA | TRBV18 | TGTGCCAGCTCGCCAAACCCAGGGGGCTCACCCCTCCACTTT | CASSPNPGGSPLHF
NA | TRBJ1-5 | few | TRBV5-8 | TGTGCCAGCAGCGGCGGAAGTATGGCGCGAAATCAGCCCCAGCATTTT | CASSGGSMARNQPQHF
NA | TRBJ2-7 | few | TRBV27 | TGTGCCAGCAGGAGTTTAGGACTCGAGCAGTACTTC | CASRSLGLEQYF
TRBD2 | TRBJ2-1 | NA | TRBV5-1 | TGCGCCAGCAGCTCCGACTTCGGGACTAGCGGGAGTTCCTGGTTCAATGAGCAGTTCTTC | CASSSDFGTSGSSWFNEQFF
NA | TRBJ1-2 | NA | TRBV6-5 | TGTGCCAGCACCCCGGACTATGCTAACTATGGCTACACCTTC | CASTPDYANYGYTF
TRBD1 | TRBJ1-2 | NA | TRBV19 | TGTGCCAGTACCCAAACAGGGGGCGGTGGCTACACCTTC | CASTQTGGGGYTF
TRBD2 | TRBJ2-1 | NA | TRBV6-1 | TGTGCCAGCACCTATCTGGGCGGGGGTTACAATGAGCAGTTCTTC | CASTYLGGGYNEQFF
NA | TRBJ2-1 | NA | TRBV6-4 | TGTGCCAGCAGCCCGGGACACCATGTGAATGAGCAGTTCTTC | CASSPGHHVNEQFF
TRBD2 | TRBJ2-2 | once | TRBV7-7 | TGTGCCAGCAGCTTAGGCGGGAGCAACACCGGGGAGCTGTTTTTT | CASSLGGSNTGELFF
NA | TRBJ2-3 | NA | TRBV7-2 | TGTGCCAGCAGCTCACAGGCCCCAGATACGCAGTATTTT | CASSSQAPDTQYF
NA | TRBJ1-1 | NA | TRBV19 | TGTGCCAGTAGACTAGGGACTACGAACACTGAAGCTTTCTTT | CASRLGTTNTEAFF
NA | TRBJ2-6 | NA | TRBV27 | TGTGCCAGCAGGAACAGGGTATCTGGGGCCAACGTCCTGACTTTC | CASRNRVSGANVLTF